Below, 6 T cell receptor beta chains from the same sample are listed, as sequenced in a study of tumor-infiltrating lymphocytes in primary liver carcinoma. With around 500 ng total RNA as template and a constant-region primer, TCR beta cDNA was made. ARM-PCR, slightly modified, supplied the TCR beta libraries through three nested multiplex PCR rounds. The first two PCR rounds used TRBV1-TRBV30 forward primers with a C-beta reverse primer, roughly 10 cycles each. Each CDR3 protein is one row after TCRdb ran MiXCR on the multiplex PCR reads. The repertoire holds 100,000 or so distinct CDR3 sequences, approximately 71% seen once, with roughly 10% in the top ten. Without any cell sorting, roughly 20-32 mg of bulk tissue yielded co-extracted RNA and DNA. Sequenced input: liver tumor tissue from sampling region 5. Subset denoted: tumor region T5, tumor centre. All receptors come from a woman in her sixties with primary liver carcinoma and hepatitis B virus infection.

For this clonotype: Compared with germline, one end of the junction differs, possibly owing to a read error. The chain has TRBV12-3 or TRBV12-4 and TRBJ2-7; D unclear. CDR3 length: 13 amino acids. CDR3 sequence: CASSKRQAYKQYF. In nucleotides, the CDR3 is TGTGCCAGTAGTAAGAGACAAGCCTACAAGCAGTACTTC.

With regard to this clonotype: With a much larger clone just one base away, this may be a read error. V gene TRBV10-3 combines with J gene TRBJ2-3; tentative D call: TRBD1 (6 bases). The CDR3 has 14 amino acids. The V end was cut by 4 bases, the J end by 0 bases, with 8 bases between. Germline CDR1 ENHRY, CDR2 SYGVKD. The CDR3 region has the DNA TGTGCCATCAGTGGGGGGCAGAGCACAGATACGCAGTATTTT. Amino acid sequence: CAISGGQSTDTQYF.

Remarks on this clonotype: A much more abundant neighbour one base away suggests this may be a read error. V and J are TRBV28 and TRBJ2-3, with TRBD2 as a possible D gene (5 bases). Germline-derived CDR1 and CDR2 are MDHEN and SYDVKM. The CDR3 has 17 residues. The CDR3 bases are TGTACCAGCAGTTTGACGAGGGTCACCTCTAGCACAGATACGCAGTATTTT. Translating gives CTSSLTRVTSSTDTQYF.

The V call is TRBV4-1, the J call TRBJ1-1, with D uncertain. Germline-derived CDR1 and CDR2 are MGHRA and YSYEKL. The CDR3 loop spans 14 amino acids. Trimming shortened V by 3 bases and J by 8 bases, and 16 bases separated the two germline ends. As DNA, the CDR3 is TGCGCCAGCAGCCAGCAACGAGCGAACGCCGAAGCTTTCTTT. Amino acid sequence: CASSQQRANAEAFF.

As to this clonotype: A much larger clonotype is one base distant, so this may be a read error. A read error is likely, as this CDR3 ends without the conserved phenylalanine or tryptophan. This CDR3 is CASGLWQGGTREAFL. For the CDR3, the DNA is TGTGCTAGTGGTTTGTGGCAGGGAGGGACCCGTGAAGCTTTCTTA. The chain joins TRBV12-5 to TRBJ1-1; D might be TRBD1 (5 bases). Germline V gives CDR1 LGHNT, CDR2 FRNRAP. The CDR3 extends over 15 amino acids. Trimming left V 2 bases short and J 7 bases short, with 17 bases between.

In its sample, this clonotype was seen many times. V is TRBV14 and J is TRBJ2-1, with 8 bases lining up with TRBD2. The CDR3 extends over 17 amino acids. After removal of 1 base from V and 1 base from J, the junction contained 6 bases not matched to a gene. Germline V gene lookup returns CDR1 SGHDN and CDR2 FVKESK. CDR3: CASSQGGSGKSYNEQFF. The CDR3 DNA reads TGTGCCAGCAGCCAAGGGGGTAGCGGGAAATCCTACAATGAGCAGTTCTTC.